A selection of T cell receptor beta chains follows, all from one sample in a study of blood T cell repertoires in COVID-19. TCRdb keeps only in-frame clones here, not all; method: immunoSEQ multiplex PCR. This sample has about 140,000 clones; around nine tenths occur once, and the top ten carry approximately 1.4%. Material for sequencing was peripheral blood. The receptors were sampled from a woman in her sixties with acute or convalescent COVID-19. The CDR3 runs from the conserved cysteine through the conserved F or W. Each record gives: J gene, clone size, V gene, D gene, CDR3 protein, CDR3 DNA. The D gene is left open where the match is weak. Rows give clone size only sometimes, using once, few, many, or a class for an expanded clone.

>TRBJ1-1|-|TRBV18|-
CASSPIRNTEAFF
TGTGCCAGCTCACCGATCAGGAACACTGAAGCTTTCTTT
>TRBJ1-5|-|TRBV28|TRBD1
CASTVQGVGQPQHF
TGTGCCAGCACCGTTCAGGGGGTAGGGCAGCCCCAGCATTTT
>TRBJ1-2|-|TRBV19|-
CASRAQGSEKTYYGYTF
TGTGCCAGTAGGGCACAGGGTTCCGAGAAAACGTACTATGGCTACACCTTC
>TRBJ2-3|-|TRBV4-2|-
CASSQDLRDLSFTDTQYF
TGTGCCAGCAGCCAAGATCTTAGGGACTTGTCCTTCACAGATACGCAGTATTTT
>TRBJ1-2|-|TRBV5-1|TRBD1
CASSTGQAVNYGYTF
TGCGCCAGCAGCACAGGACAGGCGGTTAACTATGGCTACACCTTC
>TRBJ2-7|-|TRBV7-2|TRBD2
CASSLVSGASYEQYF
TGTGCCAGCAGCTTAGTTAGCGGGGCCTCCTACGAGCAGTACTTC
>TRBJ2-1|once|TRBV15|-
CATSRNPRGGNSYNEQFF
TGTGCCACCAGCAGAAATCCGCGTGGGGGCAACTCCTACAATGAGCAGTTCTTC
>TRBJ1-1|-|TRBV6-5|-
CASSYTLPGNTEAFF
TGTGCCAGCAGTTACACGTTACCGGGGAACACTGAAGCTTTCTTT
>TRBJ1-3|-|TRBV6-5|-
CASSYSGRESGNTIYF
TGTGCCAGCAGTTACTCGGGCAGAGAGTCCGGAAACACCATATATTTT
>TRBJ1-1|few|TRBV10-3|TRBD1
CAIWDSKNTEAFF
TGTGCCATATGGGACAGTAAAAACACTGAAGCTTTCTTT
>TRBJ2-2|-|TRBV3-1/TRBV3-2|-
CASSQDAGTGELFF
TGTGCCAGCAGCCAAGACGCAGGGACCGGGGAGCTGTTTTTT
>TRBJ1-3|-|TRBV9|-
CASSVGSRTAAGNTIYF
TGTGCCAGCAGCGTAGGATCTAGGACAGCGGCGGGAAACACCATATATTTT
>TRBJ2-7|-|TRBV7-2|TRBD2
CASSLSGGHSYEQYF
TGTGCCAGCAGCCTTAGCGGGGGGCACTCCTACGAGCAGTACTTC
>TRBJ2-7|once|TRBV29-1|-
CSVRQGLGPYEQYF
TGCAGCGTCAGGCAGGGGCTAGGACCCTACGAGCAGTACTTC
>TRBJ1-2|-|TRBV14|-
CASSQVATYGYTF
TGTGCCAGCAGCCAAGTGGCGACATATGGCTACACCTTC
>TRBJ2-3|-|TRBV7-8|TRBD2
CASSLNNRGLAGGSNTQYF
TGTGCCAGCAGCTTGAATAACCGAGGACTAGCGGGGGGATCGAATACGCAGTATTTT
>TRBJ2-7|-|TRBV3-1/TRBV3-2|-
CASSRSQASYEQYF
TGTGCCAGCAGCCGCAGTCAGGCCTCCTACGAGCAGTACTTC
>TRBJ1-2|-|TRBV28|-
CASSPPAGGTVYGYTF
TGTGCCAGCAGTCCGCCCGCGGGGGGTACTGTATATGGCTACACCTTC
>TRBJ2-7|-|TRBV7-3|TRBD1
CASSTGQVPYEQYF
TGTGCCAGCAGCACAGGACAGGTCCCGTACGAGCAGTACTTC
>TRBJ1-1|-|TRBV6-1|-
CASSEVGGGAEAFF
TGTGCCAGCAGTGAAGTGGGCGGCGGGGCTGAAGCTTTCTTT
>TRBJ2-2|-|TRBV7-3|-
CASSRQVTGELFF
TGTGCCAGCAGCAGACAGGTCACCGGGGAGCTGTTTTTT
>TRBJ2-7|-|TRBV15|-
CATSSTGGMFYEQYF
TGTGCCACCAGCAGCACAGGAGGGATGTTCTACGAGCAGTACTTC
>TRBJ2-3|-|TRBV4-2|TRBD2
CASSQNHLTSEDTQYF
TGTGCCAGCAGCCAAAACCATCTAACTAGCGAAGATACGCAGTATTTT
>TRBJ2-7|-|TRBV6-6|TRBD1
CASIGGLNTYEQYF
TGTGCCAGCATAGGGGGCCTAAACACCTACGAGCAGTACTTC
>TRBJ2-1|-|TRBV7-2|TRBD1
CASSLAAGQGLHNEQFF
TGTGCCAGCAGCTTAGCAGCAGGACAGGGGTTACACAATGAGCAGTTCTTC
>TRBJ2-1|-|TRBV6-5|TRBD1
CASSSYGSGTDNEQFF
TGTGCCAGCAGTTCCTACGGGTCCGGGACAGACAATGAGCAGTTCTTC
>TRBJ1-4|-|TRBV19|-
CASSIGQEKLFF
TGTGCCAGTAGTATCGGACAAGAAAAACTGTTTTTT
>TRBJ2-5|-|TRBV2|TRBD1
CASSERGRGETQYF
TGTGCCAGCAGTGAAAGGGGGCGCGGGGAGACCCAGTACTTC
>TRBJ1-2|-|TRBV18|-
CASTPSGDSYGYTF
TGTGCCAGCACCCCTTCTGGAGATAGCTATGGCTACACCTTC
>TRBJ1-4|-|TRBV28|TRBD1
CATGTGDTGKLFF
TGTGCCACCGGGACAGGGGATACAGGGAAACTGTTTTTT
>TRBJ1-5|once|TRBV28|-
CASSAYGVGPGGNQPQHF
TGTGCCAGCAGTGCGTACGGGGTGGGTCCTGGGGGCAATCAGCCCCAGCATTTT
>TRBJ2-2|-|TRBV15|TRBD1
CASEMGQGNTGELFF
TGTGCCAGCGAGATGGGACAGGGTAACACCGGGGAGCTGTTTTTT
>TRBJ2-7|-|TRBV12-2|-
CASRLGWAHLDEQYF
TGTGCAAGTCGCTTAGGGTGGGCCCATCTGGACGAGCAGTACTTC
>TRBJ2-5|-|TRBV25-1|-
CASSPQGHLQETQYF
TGTGCCAGCAGTCCCCAGGGACACCTCCAAGAGACCCAGTACTTC
>TRBJ2-5|-|TRBV7-7|TRBD1
CASSLEGQGAGETQYF
TGTGCTAGCAGCTTAGAGGGACAGGGTGCGGGAGAGACCCAGTACTTC
>TRBJ1-5|-|TRBV5-1|TRBD1
CASSPGQGNQPQHF
TGCGCCAGCAGCCCCGGACAGGGTAACCAGCCCCAGCATTTT
>TRBJ1-4|once|TRBV5-1|-
CASSRSGGGELFF
TGCGCCAGCAGCCGCTCAGGTGGCGGGGAACTGTTTTTT
>TRBJ2-7|-|TRBV7-9|TRBD1
CASSWTGGDIHEQYF
TGTGCCAGCAGCTGGACAGGGGGGGATATCCACGAGCAGTACTTC
>TRBJ1-2|-|TRBV28|-
CASQARGYGYTF
TGTGCCAGCCAGGCCCGGGGGTATGGCTACACCTTC
>TRBJ1-2|few|TRBV12-3/TRBV12-4|-
CASSLGHSADF
TGTGCCAGCAGCCTTGGACATTCTGCGGACTTC
>TRBJ1-1|-|TRBV9|-
CASSVVRGITEAFF
TGTGCCAGCAGCGTAGTACGGGGAATCACTGAAGCTTTCTTT
>TRBJ1-2|-|TRBV3-1/TRBV3-2|-
CASSQGLYPRGNF
TGTGCCAGCAGCCAAGGATTATATCCTAGGGGTAACTTC
>TRBJ1-1|-|TRBV10-2|-
CASYRVEDTEAFF
TGCGCCAGCTACAGGGTGGAGGACACTGAAGCTTTCTTT
>TRBJ1-4|-|TRBV18|-
CASSPPPDGELNEKLFF
TGTGCCAGCTCACCACCCCCGGACGGGGAACTTAATGAAAAACTGTTTTTT
>TRBJ1-3|-|TRBV28|-
CASSQPQGYSGNTIYF
TGTGCCAGCAGCCAACCCCAGGGGTACTCTGGAAACACCATATATTTT
>TRBJ2-3|-|TRBV29-1|-
CSVPVLRRNTDTQYF
TGCAGCGTGCCCGTCCTAAGGAGAAACACAGATACGCAGTATTTT